These 3 T cell receptor beta chains originate from one sample sequenced in a study of CD8 T cells in ankylosing spondylitis. General study results and limits: Characteristic of ankylosing spondylitis blood, it appeared, was a TCR beta motif comprising several highly homologous variants.

These receptors have no known antigen. TCRdb fed the 5' RACE reads into MiXCR, producing one record per CDR3 protein. The table includes over 450,000 distinct CDR3 sequences, about an eighth detected once. Sequenced material: blood, either unsorted or a sorted T cell fraction (not recorded which). The origin of the receptors is a male donor with ankylosing spondylitis.

This clonotype was found a few times. V is TRBV7-9 and J is TRBJ2-3; TRBD2 is a possible D gene (6 bases). This CDR3 contains 14 residues. V was cut by 5 bases and J by 3 bases, with 12 bases left in between. The germline V gene has CDR1 SEHNR and CDR2 FQNEAQ (reference sequence). For the CDR3, the DNA is TGTGCCAGCAGCGGCCAGCGGGTTACAGATACGCAGTATTTT. Its translation is CASSGQRVTDTQYF.

The sample holds a few counts of this clonotype. This rearrangement joins TRBV20-1 to TRBJ2-7; D may correspond to TRBD1 or TRBD2 (5 bases each). There are 12 residues in the CDR3. The germline V and J ends were trimmed by 7 bases and 4 bases, with 14 bases remaining between them. CDR1 is DFQATT, CDR2 SNEGSKA, per germline (reference sequence). CDR3 nucleotide sequence: TGCAGTGTAGGCGAAGGGGAGTACGAGCAGTACTTC. The encoded protein is CSVGEGEYEQYF.

On this clonotype itself: A read error may explain this, as a much larger clone is one base away. The chain links TRBV12-3 or TRBV12-4 to TRBJ2-1; tentatively, D is TRBD2 (6 bases). The length of the CDR3 is 16 residues. Between the trimmed V and J ends, which lost 9 bases and 0 bases, there was a span of 18 bases. The CDR3 loop reads CARSRPGASSYNEQFF. As DNA, the CDR3 is TGTGCCAGGAGTCGACCGGGAGCAAGCTCCTACAATGAGCAGTTCTTC.